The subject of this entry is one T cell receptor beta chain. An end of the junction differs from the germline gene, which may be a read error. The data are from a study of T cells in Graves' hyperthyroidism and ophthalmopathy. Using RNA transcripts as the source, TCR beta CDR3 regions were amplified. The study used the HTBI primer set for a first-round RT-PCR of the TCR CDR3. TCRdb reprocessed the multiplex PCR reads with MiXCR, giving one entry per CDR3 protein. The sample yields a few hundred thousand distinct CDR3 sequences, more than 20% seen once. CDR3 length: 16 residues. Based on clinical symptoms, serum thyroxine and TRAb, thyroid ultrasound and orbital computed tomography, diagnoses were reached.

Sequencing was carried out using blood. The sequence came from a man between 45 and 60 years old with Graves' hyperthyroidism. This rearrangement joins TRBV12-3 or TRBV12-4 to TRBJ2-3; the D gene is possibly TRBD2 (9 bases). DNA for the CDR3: TGTGCCAGCAGTTTAGCGTCCGCGGGAGGGACAGGTACGCAGTATTTT. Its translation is CASSLASAGGTGTQYF.